This T cell receptor (beta chain) was observed in a study of graft-versus-host responses after intestinal transplantation. About the research overall: The transplants performed in recipients were multivisceral, liver-intestinal, or isolated intestinal.

The table lists this clone with a count of one. What it binds is not known. Profiled with immunoSEQ multiplex PCR; TCRdb holds only in-frame clones, not every one. The data show around 100,000 clones, approximately 84% seen once. CDR1 PRHDT and CDR2 FYEKMQ come from the germline V gene (reference sequence). This CDR3 is 17 amino acids long. Trimming cost V 0 bases and J 12 bases; bases outside gene matches: 9. The receptor's source is a human donor who was the organ donor for an intestinal transplant. The chain links TRBV13 to TRBJ2-1; 15 bases match TRBD2. The source material was unstimulated CD4+ T cells sorted from spleen or lymph node cells, sampled before transplant. Here the CDR3 reads CASSLGWTSGGAKGQFF. The CDR3 bases are TGTGCCAGCAGCTTAGGTTGGACTAGCGGGGGGGCCAAGGGGCAGTTCTTC.